Shown below are 22 T cell receptor beta chains from a single sample sequenced in a study of response to subunit inactivated influenza vaccine (dated by TCRdb to 2016 to 2019). The protocol used for the library was RT-PCR. TCRdb shows the sequencer as Illumina HiSeq 2500. The public reads were reanalyzed by TCRdb: fastp trimming at Q25, MiXCR alignment, in-frame beta chains only. When rows share a CDR3 protein, they turn into one entry using the most common DNA and genes. Recorded for this sample are 530,000 or so distinct CDR3 sequences; roughly 12% of them occurred a single time. 9.5% to 13% of the sample is taken by the ten largest. The material was PBMCs from blood, obtained on the day of vaccination. The receptors derive from a man aged 45-60 years who received an inactivated influenza vaccine. Donor details come from another sample of the same person, matched by shared clones.

This chain links TRBV27 with TRBJ2-1, with D hard to call. CDR3 length: 15 residues. The V gene's germline CDR1 is MNHEY and CDR2 SMNVEV (reference sequence). CDR3 bases: TGTGGGTCAGGCAGGAGTCTTGAGAAGAACAATGAGCAGTTCTTC. The encoded protein is CGSGRSLEKNNEQFF.

This clonotype has more than one count but fewer than ten. The chain has TRBV9 and TRBJ2-5; tentatively, D is TRBD2 (5 bases). The V end was cut by 3 bases, the J end by 0 bases, with 12 bases between. Germline assignment: CDR1 SGDLS and CDR2 YYNGEE. This CDR3 contains 15 residues. CDR3 DNA sequence: TGTGCCAGCAGCGAATCCGGACTCAACCAAGAGACCCAGTACTTC. Amino acid sequence: CASSESGLNQETQYF.

The V call is TRBV29-1, the J call TRBJ2-3; D call uncertain. The V gene's germline CDR1 is SQVTM and CDR2 ANQGSEA. V lost 3 bases to trimming and J lost 3 bases, with 7 bases between them. This CDR3 is 12 amino acids long. The CDR3 is CSVDHITDTQYF. For the CDR3, the DNA is TGCAGCGTTGATCACATTACAGATACGCAGTATTTT.

This clonotype was seen more than once but under ten times. The rearrangement uses TRBV6-2 or TRBV6-3 and TRBJ2-7; tentative D call: TRBD2 (6 bases). The CDR3 runs 15 residues. Germline-derived CDR1 and CDR2 are MNHEY and SVGEGT. Trimming shortened V by 5 bases and J by 0 bases, and 14 bases separated the two germline ends. The chain's CDR3 is CASSDPRGSSYEQYF. CDR3 bases: TGTGCCAGCAGTGATCCTCGGGGGAGCTCCTACGAGCAGTACTTC.

Ten or more counts support this clonotype. DNA for the CDR3: TGTGCCAGCAGCGTAGACGGTAGCAATCAGCCCCAGCATTTT. It encodes CASSVDGSNQPQHF. This chain links TRBV9 with TRBJ1-5; the D is unclear. The CDR3 is 14 residues long. Trimming stripped 0 bases from V and 0 bases from J, with 4 bases between. The germline V gene has CDR1 SGDLS and CDR2 YYNGEE.

About this clonotype itself: The DNA is omitted, as the CDR3 cannot be located on it reliably, and the CDR3 follows TCRdb's listing. This rearrangement joins TRBV20-1 to TRBJ2-1. The CDR3 contains 17 residues when both ends are counted. Germline-derived CDR1 and CDR2 are DFQATT and SNEGSKA (reference sequence). The CDR3 loop reads CCASSFADPSSYNEQFF.

The chain recombines TRBV12-3 or TRBV12-4 with TRBJ2-7; 7 bases agree with TRBD1. The ends lost 3 bases at V and 9 bases at J; junction bases unmatched: 8. There are 13 residues in the CDR3. The chain's CDR3 is CASSFNPQGRQYF. The CDR3 DNA follows: TGTGCCAGCAGTTTCAACCCACAGGGGAGGCAGTACTTC.

The chain combines TRBV11-2 with TRBJ2-4; 8 bases map to TRBD1. This CDR3 has 16 residues. The germline V gene encodes CDR1 SGHAT and CDR2 FQNNGV. Trimming took 4 bases from V and 8 from J; bases not matched to a gene: 13. The CDR3 DNA reads as TGTGCCAGCAGCTCAGCCTCGGACAGGGCACCTCACATTCAGTACTTC. It encodes CASSSASDRAPHIQYF.

This clonotype has a single count. V is TRBV7-2 and J is TRBJ2-6; no definite D call. Trimming removed 1 base from V and 4 bases from J, with 8 bases in between. Germline CDR1 SGHTA, CDR2 FQGNSA. The CDR3 extends over 15 amino acids. The CDR3, as DNA: TGTGCCAGCAGCTTAGGTGCTTGGGGGGCCAACGTCCTGACTTTC. This codes for CASSLGAWGANVLTF.

This clonotype has just a few counts. The rearrangement uses TRBV20-1 and TRBJ2-7, with D unclear. The germline V and J ends were trimmed by 1 base and 7 bases, with 14 bases remaining between them. The CDR3 totals 13 residues. Looked up from germline, CDR1 is DFQATT and CDR2 is SNEGSKA (reference sequence). Here the CDR3 reads CSARVAVSGEQYF. CDR3 coding DNA: TGCAGTGCTAGAGTCGCGGTGAGTGGGGAGCAGTACTTC.

In this sample, this clonotype turned up a few times. The chain has TRBV12-3 or TRBV12-4 and TRBJ2-5; 7 positions agree with TRBD2. The CDR3 runs 15 residues. V was clipped by 3 bases and J by 0 bases; unmatched bases: 4. The CDR3 DNA sequence: TGTGCCAGCAGTTTCGCGGGAGAATACCAAGAGACCCAGTACTTC. Translating gives CASSFAGEYQETQYF.

This rearrangement joins TRBV7-3 to TRBJ2-1, with D hard to call. This CDR3 region has 12 residues. Per germline, CDR1 SGHTA and CDR2 FQGTGA. V was clipped by 4 bases and J by 9 bases, with 10 bases between them. CDR3 sequence reads: CASSSEIGEQFF. The DNA of the CDR3 is TGTGCCAGCAGCTCCGAAATTGGTGAGCAGTTCTTC.

This rearrangement joins TRBV24-1 to TRBJ2-5, with 11 nucleotides matching TRBD1. Germline V gene sequence: CDR1 KGHDR, CDR2 SFDVKD. The CDR3 covers 15 residues. After removal of 6 bases from V and 3 bases from J, the junction contained 5 bases not matched to a gene. CDR3 protein: CATSPGTGGEETQYF. The CDR3 bases are TGTGCCACCAGTCCCGGGACAGGGGGTGAAGAGACCCAGTACTTC.

This clonotype was found many times. The chain uses TRBV9 and TRBJ2-7; D is perhaps TRBD1 or TRBD2 (5 bases each). CDR1 and CDR2 from the germline V gene are SGDLS and YYNGEE. The CDR3 spans 14 residues. V was pared by 0 bases and J by 7 bases, with 14 bases between. The DNA of the CDR3 is TGTGCCAGCAGCGTAGACACCGTGGGGGAGGAGCAGTACTTC. It is translated as CASSVDTVGEEQYF.

CDR3 in amino acids: CASSLALTGGQDGYTF. Written as DNA, the CDR3 is TGTGCCAGCAGTTTAGCGCTGACAGGGGGTCAGGATGGCTACACCTTC. The V call is TRBV12-3 or TRBV12-4, the J call TRBJ1-2; TRBD1 matches 9 bases. V trimming: 0 bases; J trimming: 6 bases; junction bases outside the gene matches: 8. CDR3 length: 16 residues.

The V gene is TRBV5-1, the J gene TRBJ2-3; D is uncertain. V was pared by 0 bases and J by 1 base, with 6 bases between. Germline V gives CDR1 SGHRS, CDR2 YFSETQ. This CDR3 is 14 amino acids long. The chain's CDR3 is CASSLDWGTDTQYF. In nucleotides, the CDR3 is TGCGCCAGCAGCTTGGATTGGGGCACAGATACGCAGTATTTT.

This clonotype was detected only a few times. The rearrangement uses TRBV4-3 and TRBJ1-2; D is ambiguous. The CDR3 has 14 amino acids. The germline CDR1 and CDR2 sequences are LGHNA and YSLEER. Trimming left V 0 bases short and J 6 bases short, with 11 bases between. The CDR3 nucleotides read TGCGCCAGCAGCCAAGAGGCAGCCAGGCATGGCTACACCTTC. It encodes CASSQEAARHGYTF.

At least ten counts were recorded for this clonotype. Germline and junction disagree at one end, which may indicate a read error. V and J are TRBV5-1 and TRBJ2-1; no definite D call. The CDR3 consists of 14 residues. Germline V lookup: CDR1 SGHRS, CDR2 YFSETQ. CDR3 amino acids: CASRLDSSYNEQFF. The DNA of the CDR3 is TGCGCCAGCCGCTTGGATAGCTCCTACAATGAGCAGTTCTTC.

The chain combines TRBV10-3 with TRBJ2-1, with TRBD2 matching 7 bases. The CDR3 sequence is 14 residues long. Germline CDR1 and CDR2: ENHRY and SYGVKD. J gave up 9 bases and V 0 bases, and 5 bases lay outside the gene matches. CDR3 sequence: CAISESWTSSEQFF. As DNA, the CDR3 is TGTGCCATCAGTGAGTCCTGGACTAGTAGTGAGCAGTTCTTC.

The genes are TRBV20-1 and TRBJ2-3; D gene unclear. V shed 1 base and J shed 4 bases, with 9 bases lying between them. This CDR3 has 13 amino acids. Germline CDR1 and CDR2: DFQATT and SNEGSKA (reference sequence). In DNA, the CDR3 is TGCAGTGCTAGAGTCCCGGGCCCAGATACGCAGTATTTT. Residues: CSARVPGPDTQYF.

This clonotype has more than one count but fewer than ten. The rearrangement uses TRBV5-5 and TRBJ1-3, with D possibly being TRBD1 (5 bases). The V and J ends lost 1 base and 4 bases respectively, with 21 bases between them. Germline loops: CDR1 SGHKS, CDR2 YYEKEE (reference sequence). CDR3 length equals 18 residues. CDR3 in amino acids: CASSLRDRGHTSGNTIYF. The DNA for the CDR3 is TGTGCCAGCAGCTTGCGGGACCGAGGACATACGTCGGGAAACACCATATATTTT.

This clonotype showed up just a few times. The chain combines TRBV28 with TRBJ1-5; TRBD1 agrees at 9 bases. Germline V gene lookup returns CDR1 MDHEN and CDR2 SYDVKM. With V trimmed by 10 bases and J by 5 bases, 9 bases remained unmatched. This CDR3 has 14 amino acids. CDR3 in DNA: TGTGCCATCATTGGGGGACAGGGTTATCAGCCCCAGCATTTT. Translation: CAIIGGQGYQPQHF.